The 21 T cell receptor beta chains below all came from one sample that was sequenced in a study of CD8 T cells in Susac syndrome. Roughly 0.45 to 1 ug RNA was reverse transcribed with random hexamers. MiXCR, run by TCRdb on the immunoSEQ multiplex PCR reads, gives a single entry per CDR3 protein. The sample yields 80,000 to 95,000 distinct CDR3 sequences, 94% seen once. The source material was CD8+ T cells from PBMCs. The origin of the receptors is a human donor with Susac syndrome.

The table lists this clonotype with a count of one. The rearrangement uses TRBV27 and TRBJ1-5; D not resolved. The V gene lost 2 bases and the J gene lost 2 bases, with 10 bases spanning the gap. The CDR3 length is 15 residues. Germline loops: CDR1 MNHEY, CDR2 SMNVEV (reference sequence). In DNA, the CDR3 is TGTGCCAGCAGTTTAGGCCAGGCGGGCAATCAGCCCCAGCATTTT. This codes for CASSLGQAGNQPQHF.

The V call is TRBV7-9, the J call TRBJ2-1, with TRBD2 identical over 12 bases. The CDR3 length is 17 residues. CDR1 and CDR2 from the germline V gene are SEHNR and FQNEAQ (reference sequence). V shed 7 bases, J shed 4 bases, and the junction held 11 bases outside the gene matches. The CDR3, as DNA: TGTGCCAGCACGGGGGCTAGCGGGAGGGGAAGTTACAATGAGCAGTTCTTC. Protein product: CASTGASGRGSYNEQFF.

The chain carries TRBV3-1 and TRBJ2-2; TRBD1 matches at 7 bases. The CDR3 has 18 residues. The germline V gene encodes CDR1 LGHDT and CDR2 YNNKEL (reference sequence). Trimming removed 1 base from V and 5 bases from J; junction bases left unmatched: 13. Written as DNA, the CDR3 is TGTGCCAGCAGCCAAGCTTACAGGGGAGCTAGGCCTACCGGGGAGCTGTTTTTT. Translated, it gives CASSQAYRGARPTGELFF.

CDR3 bases: TGCGCCAGCAGCTTGAGCGGGCATTCGGCCACAGATACGCAGTATTTT. Protein: CASSLSGHSATDTQYF. This rearrangement joins TRBV5-1 to TRBJ2-3, with D maybe TRBD2 (6 bases). Germline lookup yields CDR1 SGHRS and CDR2 YFSETQ. This CDR3 has 16 amino acids. V gave up 1 base and J gave up 2 bases, with 14 bases separating them.

As DNA, the CDR3 is TGCAGTGCTAGGCTCTTGGGATCTTACTCCAATCAGCCCCAGCATTTT. Protein: CSARLLGSYSNQPQHF. The J gene is TRBJ1-5, the V gene TRBV20-1; the D is unclear. Trimming left V 3 bases short and J 3 bases short, with 18 bases between. The CDR3 runs 16 residues. The V gene's germline CDR1 is DFQATT and CDR2 SNEGSKA (reference sequence).

The gene calls are TRBV27 and TRBJ2-1; maybe TRBD2 (6 bases). V was cut by 1 base and J by 8 bases, with 24 bases left in between. Germline-derived CDR1 and CDR2 are MNHEY and SMNVEV (reference sequence). This CDR3 has 18 amino acids. CDR3 nucleotides: TGTGCCAGCAGTTTATTGCCCCTCGGCGGGGCGGAGGGCGATGAGCAGTTCTTC. As protein: CASSLLPLGGAEGDEQFF.

This clonotype was seen only once. This rearrangement joins TRBV29-1 to TRBJ2-3; 7 bases match TRBD1. The CDR3 runs to 14 residues. V shed 6 bases and J 0 bases; nucleotides not matched to a gene: 6. Germline loops: CDR1 SQVTM, CDR2 ANQGSEA. The CDR3 spells CSVQGTASTDTQYF. The DNA for the CDR3 is TGCAGCGTCCAAGGGACAGCTAGCACAGATACGCAGTATTTT.

The chain uses TRBV6-2 or TRBV6-3 and TRBJ2-1; 9 bases agree with TRBD2. Germline V gene sequence: CDR1 MNHEY, CDR2 SVGEGT. The CDR3 length is 17 residues. Trimming removed 6 bases from V and 1 base from J; junction bases left unmatched: 10. Here the CDR3 reads CASSRRLLAGSYNEQFF. Written as DNA, the CDR3 is TGTGCCAGCAGCCGCCGCCTCCTAGCGGGATCCTACAATGAGCAGTTCTTC.

This chain connects TRBV12-3 or TRBV12-4 to TRBJ1-1; D remains unclear. Trimming took 6 bases from V and 10 from J, leaving 15 bases between them. The CDR3 covers 12 residues. The CDR3 here is CASSMENWVAFF. CDR3 bases: TGTGCCAGCAGCATGGAAAATTGGGTAGCTTTCTTT.

This CDR3 reads CSVEGYNEQFF. The CDR3 DNA is TGCAGCGTTGAGGGGTACAATGAGCAGTTCTTC. J is TRBJ2-1 and V is TRBV29-1; no clear D gene. Per germline, CDR1 SQVTM and CDR2 ANQGSEA. The V end lost 3 bases, the J end lost 4 bases, and 4 bases lay between the germline ends. The CDR3 consists of 11 residues.

This clonotype has only one observation. The chain couples TRBV12-3 or TRBV12-4 to TRBJ2-7; no definite D call. CDR3 size: 12 residues. Trimming left V 5 bases short and J 3 bases short, with 8 bases between. CDR3 DNA sequence: TGTGCCAGCAGTGAGGACCTCTACGAGCAGTACTTC. Protein product: CASSEDLYEQYF.

The V gene is TRBV6-5, the J gene TRBJ2-7; 7 bases fit TRBD1. The trim removed 2 bases at V and 3 bases at J, leaving 10 bases unmatched. The germline gives CDR1 MNHEY, CDR2 SVGAGI. This CDR3 contains 16 residues. The CDR3 is CASSYGQVGRNYEQYF. The CDR3 DNA reads as TGTGCCAGCAGTTACGGACAGGTCGGTAGGAACTACGAGCAGTACTTC.

The V gene is TRBV12-5, the J gene TRBJ1-5, with D maybe TRBD1 (6 bases). The germline gives CDR1 LGHNT, CDR2 FRNRAP. Between the trimmed V and J ends, which lost 0 bases and 5 bases, there was a span of 14 bases. The CDR3 length is 16 residues. The chain's CDR3 is CASGLVLTGPDQPQHF. CDR3 DNA sequence: TGTGCTAGTGGTTTGGTACTCACAGGGCCCGATCAGCCCCAGCATTTT.

The CDR3 DNA reads as TGCAGCGTTCTGGCTCTAAGCACTGAAGCTTTCTTT. This translates into CSVLALSTEAFF. This sequence joins TRBV29-1 and TRBJ1-1; no firm D call. Trimming shortened V by 5 bases and J by 4 bases, and 11 bases separated the two germline ends. Germline V lookup: CDR1 SQVTM, CDR2 ANQGSEA. CDR3 size: 12 residues. The whole variable domain, remainder taken from reference TRBV29-1 and TRBJ1-1, is SAVISQKPSRDICQRGTSLTIQCQVDSQVTMMFWYRQQPGQSLTLIATANQGSEATYESGFVIDKFPISRPNLTFSTLTVSNMSPEDSSIYLCSVLALSTEAFFGQGTRLTVV.

The chain carries TRBV9 and TRBJ1-6, with a possible D match to TRBD1 (5 bases). The V end lost 3 bases, the J end lost 9 bases, and 19 bases lay between the germline ends. The CDR3 covers 16 residues. Germline V CDR1 and CDR2: SGDLS, YYNGEE. The CDR3 is CASSETGTMVASPLHF. The CDR3 DNA sequence: TGTGCCAGCAGCGAGACCGGGACGATGGTAGCTTCACCCCTCCACTTT.

Points on this clonotype: This could be a read error, since a much larger clone is one nucleotide away. The J gene is TRBJ2-7, the V gene TRBV7-6; unclear D gene. The CDR3 contains 16 residues. The ends were cut back, 5 bases at V and 4 bases at J, with 21 bases in the middle. The germline V gene encodes CDR1 SGHVS and CDR2 FNYEAQ. CDR3 DNA: TGTGCCAGCAGCATAGAGCACAGCAAAGCCCCATACGAGCAGTACTTC. Amino acid sequence: CASSIEHSKAPYEQYF.

V usage is TRBV27 and J usage is TRBJ2-1; 9 bases agree with TRBD2. J lost 16 bases, V lost 0 bases, and 16 bases had no gene match. The V gene's germline CDR1 is MNHEY and CDR2 SMNVEV (reference sequence). CDR3 length: 16 amino acids. CDR3 region: CASSLSASGNFNERFF. The CDR3 coding sequence is TGTGCCAGCAGTTTATCTGCTAGCGGGAATTTCAATGAGCGTTTCTTC.

This clonotype is a singleton in its sample. The genes are TRBV12-3 or TRBV12-4 and TRBJ2-7; 9 bases line up with TRBD1. This CDR3 comprises 16 residues. J lost 1 base, V lost 4 bases, and 8 bases had no gene match. CDR3 sequence: CASSSLTGGHSYEQYF. In nucleotides, the CDR3 is TGTGCCAGCAGTTCCCTTACAGGGGGCCATTCCTACGAGCAGTACTTC.

The chain carries TRBV18 and TRBJ2-6; D may be TRBD2 (6 bases). This CDR3 is 16 amino acids long. Germline V gene sequence: CDR1 KGHSH, CDR2 LQKENI. Trimming removed 3 bases at V and 2 bases at J, with 11 bases between. CDR3 region: CASSPWREAGANVLTF. CDR3 sequence (DNA): TGTGCCAGCTCACCTTGGAGGGAAGCTGGGGCCAACGTCCTGACTTTC.

This chain uses TRBV28 with TRBJ2-1; D remains unclear. The CDR3 sequence is 11 residues long. V lost 6 bases to trimming and J lost 12 bases, with 12 bases between them. The germline gives CDR1 MDHEN, CDR2 SYDVKM. For the CDR3, the DNA is TGTGCCAGCAGCCCTCATACGGCGCAGTTCTTC. The encoded protein is CASSPHTAQFF. The whole variable domain, filled in from reference TRBV28 and TRBJ2-1, reads DVKVTQSSRYLVKRTGEKVFLECVQDMDHENMFWYRQDPGLGLRLIYFSYDVKMKEKGDIPEGYSVSREKKERFSLILESASTNQTSMYLCASSPHTAQFFGPGTRLTVL.

The chain employs TRBV9 and TRBJ1-6, with TRBD1 identical over 7 bases. CDR1 SGDLS and CDR2 YYNGEE come from the germline V gene. CDR3 length equals 15 residues. V shed 3 bases and J 5 bases; nucleotides not matched to a gene: 5. DNA of the CDR3: TGTGCCAGCAGCGCCTCTGGACAGGATAATTCACCCCTCCACTTT. It codes for CASSASGQDNSPLHF.